Sequencing of this T cell receptor beta chain was carried out in a study of cytomegalovirus exposure and HLA in healthy donors. Whole-study context: From 150 million to 200 million T cells, an earlier analysis saw 117 million unique TCR beta sequences.

As for this clone: The target antigen is unknown.

The PCR used 60 Vbeta and 13 Jbeta primers. Assay used: immunoSEQ multiplex PCR; TCRdb lists only in-frame clones, some missing. The table records some 150,000 clones, approximately 78% of them present only once. General observations from the study: In a later analysis, HLA-associated beta chains showed higher expansion and lower generation probabilities than comparable chains.

The CDR3 is 15 amino acids. Germline CDR1 SGHNT, CDR2 YYREEE (reference sequence). With V trimmed by 4 bases and J by 9 bases, 11 bases remained unmatched. The TCR originated in a woman aged 40 to 49 in good health and CMV-seropositive. The sequenced sample was PBMCs. This chain links TRBV5-4 with TRBJ1-5, with 9 bases aligning to TRBD1. CDR3 nucleotides: TGTGCCAGCAGCCTGGGACAGGGAAAACATTGGCCCCAGCATTTT. Protein product: CASSLGQGKHWPQHF.